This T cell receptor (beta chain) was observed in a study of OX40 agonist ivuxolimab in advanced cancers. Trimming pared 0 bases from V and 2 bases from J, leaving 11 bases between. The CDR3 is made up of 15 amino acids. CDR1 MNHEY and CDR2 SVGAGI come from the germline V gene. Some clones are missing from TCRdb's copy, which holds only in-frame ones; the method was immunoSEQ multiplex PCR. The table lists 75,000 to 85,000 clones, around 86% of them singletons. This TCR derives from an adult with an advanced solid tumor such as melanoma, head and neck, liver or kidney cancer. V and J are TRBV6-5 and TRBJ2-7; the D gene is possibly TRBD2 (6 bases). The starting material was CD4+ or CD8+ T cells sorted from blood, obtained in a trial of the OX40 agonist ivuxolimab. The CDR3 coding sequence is TGTGCCAGCAGTTACTCTAGCGGACTAACCTACGAGCAGTACTTC. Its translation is CASSYSSGLTYEQYF.